The clone carrying this T cell receptor (beta chain) was counted a few times. Its antigen is not identified. This entry belongs to a study of T-cell memory formation after mild COVID-19. TCRdb ran MiXCR on the 5' RACE reads and lists one entry per CDR3 protein. This table holds just under 50,000 distinct CDR3 sequences, around 10% found once. Study-wide results and limits: CD4+ contracting clones were found mainly in CM and EM, and CD8+ ones in EMRA. The SARS-CoV-2 specificity of second-wave clones reaching peak at day 37 remained unverified.

Trimming shortened V by 4 bases and J by 8 bases, and 8 bases separated the two germline ends. The CDR3 consists of 12 residues. Germline V gene sequence: CDR1 WNHNN, CDR2 SYGVQD (reference sequence). The chain employs TRBV10-1 and TRBJ2-2; no clear D gene. The source is a man aged 18 to 35 who had mild COVID-19 (a few samples of this study predate the infection). Cell type and time point are not known. Sequencing was performed on PBMCs or a T cell subset sorted from them (not recorded which). The CDR3 DNA follows: TGCGCCAGCAGTGGTGAATCGGGGGAGCTGTTTTTT. Residues: CASSGESGELFF.